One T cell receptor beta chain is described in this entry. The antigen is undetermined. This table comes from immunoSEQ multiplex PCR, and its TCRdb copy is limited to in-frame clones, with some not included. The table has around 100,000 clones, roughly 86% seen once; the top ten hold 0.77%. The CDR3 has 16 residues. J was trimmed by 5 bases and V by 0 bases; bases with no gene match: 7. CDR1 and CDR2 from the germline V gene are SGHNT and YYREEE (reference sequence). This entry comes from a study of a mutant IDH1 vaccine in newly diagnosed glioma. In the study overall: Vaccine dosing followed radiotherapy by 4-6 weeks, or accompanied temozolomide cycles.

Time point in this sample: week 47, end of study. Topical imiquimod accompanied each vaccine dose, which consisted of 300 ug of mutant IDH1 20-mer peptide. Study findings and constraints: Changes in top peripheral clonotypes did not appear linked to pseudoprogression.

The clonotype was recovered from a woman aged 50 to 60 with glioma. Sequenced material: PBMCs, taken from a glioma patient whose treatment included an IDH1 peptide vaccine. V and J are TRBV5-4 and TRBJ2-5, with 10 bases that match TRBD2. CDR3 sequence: CASSLAPAGGRETQYF. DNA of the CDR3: TGTGCCAGCAGCTTGGCCCCAGCGGGAGGGAGGGAGACCCAGTACTTC.